The entry below gives a single TCR beta chain sequence along with its context. The antigen is not known. V lost 2 bases and J 8 bases, leaving 10 bases between the germline ends. Germline V lookup: CDR1 SQVTM, CDR2 ANQGSEA. CDR3 length: 12 residues. This sample was included in a study of T cell responses to AZD1222 COVID-19 vaccine. Data came from immunoSEQ multiplex PCR; TCRdb stores just in-frame clones and leaves some out. The repertoire holds 100,000 to 120,000 clones, with about 90% as singletons. The study, taken as a whole, reports: Only five to seven AZD1222 recipients were seropositive at baseline. A rise in Spike-specific TCR breadth and depth followed two AZD1222 doses. Females made up more of the donors, who were largely white British, and clonal diversity may have come out too low.

This TCR came from an adult who received the AZD1222 COVID-19 vaccine. J is TRBJ2-1 and V is TRBV29-1, with D unclear. The input for sequencing was peripheral blood, taken 28 days after the second AZD1222 dose. CDR3 in DNA: TGCAGCGTTGAATGGATGAGTTATGAGCAGTTCTTC. Amino acid sequence: CSVEWMSYEQFF.